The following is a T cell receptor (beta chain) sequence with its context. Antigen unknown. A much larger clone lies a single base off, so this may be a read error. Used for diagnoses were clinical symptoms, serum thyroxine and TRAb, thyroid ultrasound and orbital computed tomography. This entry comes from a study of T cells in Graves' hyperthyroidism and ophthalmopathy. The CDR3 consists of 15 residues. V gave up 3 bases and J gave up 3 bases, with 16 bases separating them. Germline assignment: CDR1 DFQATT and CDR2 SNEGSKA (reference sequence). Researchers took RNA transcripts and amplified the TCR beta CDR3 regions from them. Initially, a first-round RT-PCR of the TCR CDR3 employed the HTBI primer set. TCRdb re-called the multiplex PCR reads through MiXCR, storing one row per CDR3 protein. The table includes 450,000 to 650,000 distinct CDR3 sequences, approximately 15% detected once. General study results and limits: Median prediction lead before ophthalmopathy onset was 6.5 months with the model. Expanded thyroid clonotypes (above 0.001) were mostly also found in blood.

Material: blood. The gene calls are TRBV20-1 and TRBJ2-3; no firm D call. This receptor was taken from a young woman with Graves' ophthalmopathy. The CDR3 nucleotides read TGCAGTGCTAGTCGCGTGAAGGCAATTACAGATACGCAGTATTTT. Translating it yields CSASRVKAITDTQYF.